This T cell receptor (beta chain) is from a study of blood T cell repertoires in COVID-19 (dated by TCRdb to about 2020). Context from the whole study: Samples from collaborators originated in the United States, Italy and Spain and spanned both the acute and convalescent phases of COVID-19. The sample metadata nearly always contained a de-identified subject ID, COVID-19 status, age in years and sex. Where available, HLA class I and class II types were taken from metadata supplied by the sample provider and were not determined by assay-based typing. Deeply sampled blood TCRbeta repertoires from subjects exposed to, actively infected with, or recovered from COVID-19 were included in the dataset. A freely available public database, intended as a resource for researchers studying the immune response to SARS-CoV-2, is where the repertoires were released. Samples were obtained from the ongoing ImmuneRACE study (first 160 participants) and from roughly 1,300 subjects provided by 6 global collaborators. The prospective study material was composed of cDNA or gDNA derived from T cells, B-cell-depleted T cells, or PBMCs.

Remarks on this clone: The antigen it recognizes is unknown. No base quality information exists; no much larger clone differs at one position.

TCRbeta CDR3 regions were amplified from genomic DNA using the immunoSEQ Assay, a bias-controlled multiplex PCR. The study's processing was this. The number of nucleated cells in each sample was estimated by amplification of reference gene primers within the assay. To quantify the absolute abundance of each unique TCRbeta CDR3 rearrangement, sequence reads were collapsed and filtered. For each sample, productive Simpson clonality was calculated as the square root of Simpson's diversity index over productive rearrangements. In its TCRdb copy, this immuneACCESS table keeps in-frame sequences only and misses some clones. Where compared with another copy, unresolved V genes explain less than half of these, and the others have no known cause. Clonal size and the V and J genes are those of that table, whereas D and trimming came from the DNA. In all, the sample holds more than 50,000 clones, and roughly 90% of those were seen once. The top ten clones comprise 15% to 20% of the sample.

Whole blood was collected in K2EDTA tubes by collaborating institutions according to the institutions' own protocols. For TCRbeta analysis, collaborator samples were shipped as frozen whole blood, as isolated PBMCs, or as DNA extracted from either sample type. General conclusions and limits of the study: Clinical and demographic metadata were provided uncurated, with the amount varying by source and participant.

What was sequenced was peripheral blood. The TCR was taken from a man older than 75 with acute or convalescent COVID-19.

The nucleotides are TGCAGCGTGGGAGAGAGCTCCTACGAGCAGTACTTC. This encodes CSVGESSYEQYF. This receptor chain uses TRBV29-1 and TRBJ2-7; the D gene is perhaps TRBD2, on 5 matching bases. The V and J ends are trimmed by 6 bases and 0 bases, leaving 9 bases between them. The CDR3 numbers 12 residues from cysteine through phenylalanine. Only the CDR3 part of the read is kept: 36 bases, read in frame from the first base. CDR1 and CDR2 are drawn from the germline V gene: SQVTM, ANQGSEA.